This T cell receptor beta chain was captured by sequencing in a study of blood T cell repertoires in COVID-19. At the level of the study: COVID-19 samples from acute and convalescent phases originated in the United States, Italy and Spain. PBMCs, B-cell-depleted T cells, or T cells provided the cDNA or gDNA that made up the material.

TCRdb keeps only in-frame clones here, not all; method: immunoSEQ multiplex PCR. The sample yields about 140,000 clones, approximately 85% seen once. This CDR3 has 12 residues. CDR1 and CDR2 (germline): SQVTM, ANQGSEA. Trimming stripped 4 bases from V and 4 bases from J, with 8 bases between. The chain joins TRBV29-1 to TRBJ1-5; D is unresolved. Specimen: peripheral blood. The receptor comes from a human donor with acute or convalescent COVID-19. The donor label of this sample is uncertain. This CDR3 is CSVVYGNQPQHF. The CDR3 nucleotides read TGCAGCGTTGTATACGGGAATCAGCCCCAGCATTTT.